What follows describes a single T cell receptor beta chain. This may stem from a read error, because a much larger clone lies one nucleotide away. TCRdb reanalyzed the PCR reads with MiXCR. The sample consists of about 59,000 clones, 15% to 20% of them appearing once. Thyroid surgery was preceded by no treatment in any patient. The CDR3 is 13 amino acids. Germline CDR1 and CDR2: KGHSY and FQNENV. The entry originates in a study of metastatic and nonmetastatic thyroid tumors. Study-wide background: Repertoire data that came from the blood and tumor or nodule tissue of malignant and benign thyroid patients were compared.

The chain is built from TRBV16 and TRBJ1-2; D ambiguous. Sequences were obtained from blood. This clonotype was obtained from a male donor with papillary thyroid cancer or a benign thyroid nodule (not recorded which). Some clones in this sample may be carry-over from other donors' samples. The CDR3 DNA follows: TGTGCCAACAGCCAATCTCTAGGGAGCGGCTACACCTTC. Translated, it gives CANSQSLGSGYTF.